This TCR beta chain came from a study of T-cell memory formation after mild COVID-19. TCRdb recomputed calls from the 5' RACE reads with MiXCR, one row per CDR3 protein. The sample lists 550,000 to 600,000 distinct CDR3 sequences, about a fifth seen once, with approximately 8.4% in the top ten. CDR1 is SGHTA and CDR2 is FQGNSA in the germline V gene. V lost 2 bases to trimming and J lost 0 bases, with 14 bases between them. The CDR3 consists of 18 residues. Sample: PBMCs or a T cell subset sorted from them (not recorded which). The source is an adult woman who had mild COVID-19 (a few samples of this study predate the infection). Cell type and time point are not known. This rearrangement joins TRBV7-2 to TRBJ2-6; TRBD2 is a possible D gene (5 bases). The CDR3 protein is CASSLKFRGSSGANVLTF. The CDR3 DNA reads TGTGCCAGCAGCTTAAAGTTTCGGGGAAGCTCTGGGGCCAACGTCCTGACTTTC.